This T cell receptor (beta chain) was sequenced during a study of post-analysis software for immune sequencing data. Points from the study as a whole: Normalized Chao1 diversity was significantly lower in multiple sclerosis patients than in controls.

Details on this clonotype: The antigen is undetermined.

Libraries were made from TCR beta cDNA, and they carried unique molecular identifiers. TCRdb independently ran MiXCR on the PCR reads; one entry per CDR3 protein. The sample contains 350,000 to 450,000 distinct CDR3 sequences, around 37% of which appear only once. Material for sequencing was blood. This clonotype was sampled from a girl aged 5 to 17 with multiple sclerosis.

This CDR3 is CASSLTVGGPDTQYF. The CDR3 region has the DNA TGTGCCAGCAGCCTCACAGTCGGGGGTCCAGATACGCAGTATTTT. This chain uses TRBV3-1 with TRBJ2-3, with D tentatively TRBD2 (6 bases). Germline V gene lookup returns CDR1 LGHDT and CDR2 YNNKEL (reference sequence). Trimming removed 4 bases at V and 4 bases at J, with 15 bases between. This CDR3 is 15 amino acids long.